Sequencing of this T cell receptor beta chain was carried out in a study of radiotherapy plus CTLA-4 blockade in lung cancer (dated by TCRdb to the late 2010s). The study in broad terms: Among enrolled patients, 15% to 20% had an objective response and roughly 33% reached disease control.

The junction carries 14 bases between V and J, which are trimmed by 7 bases and 2 bases respectively. Via the germline V gene (reference sequence), CDR1 is LNHDA and CDR2 SQIVND. There are 15 amino acids in the CDR3, from cysteine to phenylalanine inclusive. Solely the CDR3 DNA is kept, with 45 bases framed from the first base. Libraries were constructed by the immunoSEQ multiplex PCR assay. TCRdb carries this immuneACCESS record with in-frame sequences only. Its versions omit some clonotypes, under half of them owing to an unresolved V gene in the studies checked, with the rest unexplained. The sample table lists roughly 86,000 clones, 75% to 90% of them with a count of one. The top ten constitute 0.75% to 0.85% of the sample. The study evaluated CTLA-4 blockade (ipilimumab) given together with focal radiation therapy in patients who had chemo-refractory metastatic non-small-cell lung cancer. Of note for this clone: Its antigen specificity is not known. No clone much larger than this one lies a single base away; base qualities are absent.

The investigation overall reported the following: TCR clones derived from tumors expanded in peripheral blood after treatment with radiotherapy and ipilimumab. Early dynamic changes in blood T cell clones, together with increased serum interferon-beta after radiation, were reported as the strongest predictors of response.

The input for sequencing was peripheral blood, taken from a patient treated with radiotherapy plus ipilimumab. The sequence came from a human donor with non-small cell lung cancer who had stable disease on radiotherapy plus ipilimumab. The rearranged chain carries TRBV19 and TRBJ1-4; too little of a D gene remains to name it. CDR3 region: CASKVQPRTNEKLFF. The DNA reads as follows: TGTGCCAGTAAGGTCCAGCCCCGGACTAATGAAAAACTGTTTTTT.